There are many counts of the clone carrying this TCR beta chain. Antigen unknown. This sample is drawn from a study of neurological immune-mediated disorders. Study conclusions and caveats: While HTLV-1-associated myelopathy showed the greatest TCR clonal expansion, multiple sclerosis showed the least, falling below healthy controls.

Per germline, CDR1 MNHEY and CDR2 SVGAGI. Trimming cost V 6 bases and J 8 bases; bases outside gene matches: 4. The CDR3 loop spans 12 amino acids. cDNA synthesis was performed by 5'RACE with 10-nucleotide random UMIs. TCRdb recomputed calls from the 5' RACE reads with MiXCR, one row per CDR3 protein. The data hold about 59,000 distinct CDR3 sequences, with approximately 25% observed a single time. Time point reported: technical triplicate 2. The unsorted libraries were made from 2 million PBMCs kept at -80 C. The source material was PBMCs. This clonotype originated in a man aged 55 to 70 with HTLV-1-associated myelopathy (HAM/TSP). V and J are TRBV6-5 and TRBJ1-1, with TRBD1 matching 9 bases. CDR3 DNA: TGTGCCAGCAGCTTCGGGACAGGGGAAGCTTTCTTT. Translated: CASSFGTGEAFF.